Sequencing of this T cell receptor beta chain was carried out in a study of OX40 agonist ivuxolimab in advanced cancers. Study in general: Therapy given before enrollment (anti-PD-1, anti-PD-L1 or anti-CTLA-4) was allowed, and 40% to 45% had some.

The assay was immunoSEQ multiplex PCR, and TCRdb's table has in-frame clones only and misses some. The data contain about 68,000 clones, approximately 90% of them singletons. The clonotype originates from an adult with an advanced solid tumor such as melanoma, head and neck, liver or kidney cancer. The sample was CD4+ or CD8+ T cells sorted from blood, taken in a trial of the OX40 agonist ivuxolimab.

CDR3 in amino acids: CASSFAWGVNQPQHF. The CDR3 nucleotides read TGTGCCAGCAGCTTTGCCTGGGGAGTCAATCAGCCCCAGCATTTT. This chain joins TRBV12-1 and TRBJ1-5. TRBV12-1 is a recognized pseudogene. There are 15 residues in the CDR3.